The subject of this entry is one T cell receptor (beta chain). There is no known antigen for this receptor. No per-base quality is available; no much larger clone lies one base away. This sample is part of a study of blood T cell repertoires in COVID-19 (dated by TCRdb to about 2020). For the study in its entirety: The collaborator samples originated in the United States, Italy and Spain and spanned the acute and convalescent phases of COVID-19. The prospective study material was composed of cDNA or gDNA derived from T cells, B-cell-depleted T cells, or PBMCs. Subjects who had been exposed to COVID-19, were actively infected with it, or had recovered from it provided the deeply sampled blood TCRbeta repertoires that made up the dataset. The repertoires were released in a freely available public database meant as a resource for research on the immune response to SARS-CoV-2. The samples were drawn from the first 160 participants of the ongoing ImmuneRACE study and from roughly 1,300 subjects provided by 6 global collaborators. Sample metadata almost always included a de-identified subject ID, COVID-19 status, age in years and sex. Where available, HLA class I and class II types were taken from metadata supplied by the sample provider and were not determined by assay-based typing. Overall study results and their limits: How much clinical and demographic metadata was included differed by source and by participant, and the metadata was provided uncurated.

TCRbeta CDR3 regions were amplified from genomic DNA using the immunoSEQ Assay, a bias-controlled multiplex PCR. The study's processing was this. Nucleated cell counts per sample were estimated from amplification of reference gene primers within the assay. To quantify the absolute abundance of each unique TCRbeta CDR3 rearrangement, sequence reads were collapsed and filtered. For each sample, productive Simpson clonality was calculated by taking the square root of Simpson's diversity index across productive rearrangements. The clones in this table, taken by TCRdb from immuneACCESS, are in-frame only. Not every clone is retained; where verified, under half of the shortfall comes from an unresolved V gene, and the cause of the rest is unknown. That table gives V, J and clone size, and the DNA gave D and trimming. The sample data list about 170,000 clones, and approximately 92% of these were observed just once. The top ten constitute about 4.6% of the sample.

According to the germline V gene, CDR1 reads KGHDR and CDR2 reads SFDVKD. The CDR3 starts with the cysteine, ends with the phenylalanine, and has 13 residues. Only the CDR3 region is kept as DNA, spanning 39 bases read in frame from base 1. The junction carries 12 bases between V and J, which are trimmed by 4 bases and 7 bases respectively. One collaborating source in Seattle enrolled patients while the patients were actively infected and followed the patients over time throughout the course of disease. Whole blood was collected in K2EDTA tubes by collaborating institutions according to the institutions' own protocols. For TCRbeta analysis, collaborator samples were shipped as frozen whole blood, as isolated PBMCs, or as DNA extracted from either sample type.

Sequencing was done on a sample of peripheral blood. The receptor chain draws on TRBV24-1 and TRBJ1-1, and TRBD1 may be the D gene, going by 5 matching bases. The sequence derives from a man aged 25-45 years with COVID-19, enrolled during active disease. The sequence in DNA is TGTGCCACCAGTGACCTGACAGTCAATGAAGCTTTCTTT. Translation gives CATSDLTVNEAFF.